These 5 T cell receptor beta chains were sequenced from one sample in a study of blood T cells in healthy people across ages. A J-beta primer mix and a sample-barcoded 5' primer were used in a second PCR of about 7 to 12 cycles. From the 5' RACE reads, TCRdb called clonotypes with MiXCR, one entry per CDR3 protein. Seen here are some 320,000 distinct CDR3 sequences, roughly 27% observed once, and the top ten hold over 25%. Sequenced: blood. These receptors originate from a woman between 70 and 85 years old in good health.

This clonotype was detected only a few times. The CDR3: CASSGQADTEAFF. The CDR3 DNA sequence: TGTGCCAGCAGCGGACAGGCCGACACTGAAGCTTTCTTT. This chain joins TRBV6-1 and TRBJ1-1; 7 positions match TRBD1. V shed 6 bases and J 3 bases; nucleotides not matched to a gene: 4. The CDR3 is 13 residues long. Per the germline V gene, CDR1 is MNHNS and CDR2 is SASEGT.

This clonotype was picked up a small number of times. The CDR3 nucleotides read TGTGCCAGCAGTGGGGGGACTAGCGGGAGTAGCGACGAGCAGTACTTC. As protein: CASSGGTSGSSDEQYF. This chain links TRBV6-2 or TRBV6-3 with TRBJ2-7; 14 bases are shared with TRBD2. The germline V gene encodes CDR1 MNHEY and CDR2 SVGEGT. With 5 bases clipped from V and 5 bases from J, the junction kept 8 bases outside the gene matches. This CDR3 comprises 16 residues.

DNA of the CDR3: TGTGCCAGCAGTGGGAGCGCAACAGATACGCAGTATTTT. Amino acids: CASSGSATDTQYF. The rearrangement joins TRBV28 to TRBJ2-3; D may be TRBD2 (5 bases). V lost 5 bases and J 3 bases, leaving 9 bases between the germline ends. Germline V gene sequence: CDR1 MDHEN, CDR2 SYDVKM. The CDR3 runs 13 residues.

This clonotype appeared a few times. The rearrangement uses TRBV29-1 and TRBJ1-2, with D perhaps matching TRBD1 (5 bases). Between the trimmed V and J ends, which lost 5 bases and 3 bases, there was a span of 10 bases. The CDR3 has 12 residues. Germline V gene data show CDR1 as SQVTM and CDR2 as ANQGSEA. The CDR3 bases are TGCAGCGTTAGTAGGGGCGACTATGGCTACACCTTC. This encodes CSVSRGDYGYTF.

This clonotype was seen only a few times. The V gene is TRBV5-1, the J gene TRBJ2-7, with TRBD2 matching over 8 bases. The CDR3 is 12 amino acids. Looked up from germline, CDR1 is SGHRS and CDR2 is YFSETQ. Trimming removed 5 bases from V and 6 bases from J; junction bases left unmatched: 4. As DNA, the CDR3 is TGCGCCAGCAGTTTTAGCGGGGTCGAGCAGTACTTC. This encodes CASSFSGVEQYF.